The clone carrying this TCR beta chain has a single count. The target antigen is unknown. This could be a read error, since a much larger clone is one nucleotide away. The sample originates from a study of shared clonotypes between healthy human individuals. Whole-study results and caveats: Investigators expected sequencing depth to affect clonotype sharing among donors. At large depth, rarefaction still showed sorted-subset sequencing to be incomplete.

Germline V gives CDR1 SGHAT, CDR2 FQNNGV. The CDR3 contains 15 residues. TCRdb keeps only in-frame clones here, not all; method: immunoSEQ multiplex PCR. The sample has hundreds of thousands of clones; around 72% are singletons. Sequences were obtained from memory CD4+ T cells sorted from blood. Regarding subset: CD45RA-negative fraction. The genes are TRBV11-2 and TRBJ2-7; TRBD1 aligns across 9 bases. This TCR was sampled from a woman between 25 and 40 years old in good health. The CDR3 region is CVSSLDRGISYEQYF. The CDR3 nucleotides are TGTGTCAGCAGCTTAGACAGGGGGATATCCTACGAGCAGTACTTC.